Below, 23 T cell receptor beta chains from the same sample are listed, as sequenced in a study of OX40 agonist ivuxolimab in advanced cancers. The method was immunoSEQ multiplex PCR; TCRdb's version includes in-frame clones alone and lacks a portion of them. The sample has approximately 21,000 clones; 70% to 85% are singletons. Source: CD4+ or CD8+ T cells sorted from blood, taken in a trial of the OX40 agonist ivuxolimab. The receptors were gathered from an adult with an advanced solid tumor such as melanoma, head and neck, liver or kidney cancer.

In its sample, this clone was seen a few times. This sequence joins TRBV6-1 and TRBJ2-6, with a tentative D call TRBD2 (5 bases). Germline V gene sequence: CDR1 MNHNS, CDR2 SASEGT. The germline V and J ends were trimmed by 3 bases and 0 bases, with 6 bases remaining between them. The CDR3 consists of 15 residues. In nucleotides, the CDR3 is TGTGCCAGCAGTGAGAGGGACTCTGGGGCCAACGTCCTGACTTTC. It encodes CASSERDSGANVLTF.

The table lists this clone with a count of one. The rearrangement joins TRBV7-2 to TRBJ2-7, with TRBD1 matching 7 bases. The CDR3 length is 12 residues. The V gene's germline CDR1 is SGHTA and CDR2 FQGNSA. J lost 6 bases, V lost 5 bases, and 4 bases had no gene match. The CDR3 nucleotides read TGTGCCAGCAGCGAAGACAGGGTCGAGCAGTACTTC. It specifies CASSEDRVEQYF.

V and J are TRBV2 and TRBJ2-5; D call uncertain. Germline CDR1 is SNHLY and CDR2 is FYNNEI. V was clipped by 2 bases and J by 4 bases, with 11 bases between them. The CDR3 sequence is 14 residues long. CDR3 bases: TGTGCCAGCAGTGAATGGGCAGGCGCAGAGACCCAGTACTTC. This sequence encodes CASSEWAGAETQYF.

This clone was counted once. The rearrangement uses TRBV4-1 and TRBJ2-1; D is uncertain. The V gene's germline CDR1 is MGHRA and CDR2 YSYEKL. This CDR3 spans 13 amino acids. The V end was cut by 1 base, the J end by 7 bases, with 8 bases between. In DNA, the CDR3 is TGCGCCAGCAGCCAAGGTTACTTAAATGAGCAGTTCTTC. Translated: CASSQGYLNEQFF.

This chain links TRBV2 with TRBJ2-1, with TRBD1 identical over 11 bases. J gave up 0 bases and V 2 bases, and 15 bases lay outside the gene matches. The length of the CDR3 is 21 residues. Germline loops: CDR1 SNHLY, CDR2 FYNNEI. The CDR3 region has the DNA TGTGCCAGCAGTGAACTCTTGGGACAGGGGGGGAATCTAGGCTCCTACAATGAGCAGTTCTTC. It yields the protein CASSELLGQGGNLGSYNEQFF.

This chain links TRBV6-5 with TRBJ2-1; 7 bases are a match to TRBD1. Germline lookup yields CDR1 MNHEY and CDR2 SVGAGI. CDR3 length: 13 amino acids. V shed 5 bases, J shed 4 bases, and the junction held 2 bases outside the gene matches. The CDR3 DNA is TGTGCCAGCAGTCAGACAGGGTACAATGAGCAGTTCTTC. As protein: CASSQTGYNEQFF.

CDR3 sequence reads: CASNLGASGIPYEQYF. The CDR3 DNA follows: TGTGCCAGCAACCTGGGGGCTAGCGGGATCCCATACGAGCAGTACTTC. The chain links TRBV5-6 to TRBJ2-7, with TRBD2 identical over 9 bases. This CDR3 has 16 amino acids. Unmatched junction bases numbered 14, after V lost 6 bases and J lost 4 bases. CDR1 is SGHDT and CDR2 is YYEEEE in the germline V gene.

The CDR3 region is CASSLFRTKETQYF. The CDR3 DNA reads as TGCGCCAGCAGCTTGTTCCGGACAAAAGAGACCCAGTACTTC. This chain uses TRBV5-1 with TRBJ2-5; perhaps TRBD1 as D (5 bases). Trimming cost V 1 base and J 3 bases, with 10 bases left between them. Germline assignment: CDR1 SGHRS and CDR2 YFSETQ. The CDR3 totals 14 residues.

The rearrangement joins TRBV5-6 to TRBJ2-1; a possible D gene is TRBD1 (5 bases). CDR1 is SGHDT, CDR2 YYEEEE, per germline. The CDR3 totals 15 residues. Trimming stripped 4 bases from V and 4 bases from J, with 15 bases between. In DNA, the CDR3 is TGTGCCAGCAGCCCCGGCACTGGGGCATACAATGAGCAGTTCTTC. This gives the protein CASSPGTGAYNEQFF.

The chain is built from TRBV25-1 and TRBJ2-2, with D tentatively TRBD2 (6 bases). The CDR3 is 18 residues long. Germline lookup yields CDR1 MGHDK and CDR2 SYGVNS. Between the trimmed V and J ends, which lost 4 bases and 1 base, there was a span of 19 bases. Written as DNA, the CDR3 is TGTGCCAGCAGTGCCCTCACGGGTGATAGCGGGAACACCGGGGAGCTGTTTTTT. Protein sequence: CASSALTGDSGNTGELFF.

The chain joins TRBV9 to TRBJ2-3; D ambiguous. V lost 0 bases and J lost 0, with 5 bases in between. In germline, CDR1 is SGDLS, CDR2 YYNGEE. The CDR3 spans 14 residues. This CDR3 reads CASSVASSTDTQYF. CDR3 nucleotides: TGTGCCAGCAGCGTAGCGTCTAGCACAGATACGCAGTATTTT.

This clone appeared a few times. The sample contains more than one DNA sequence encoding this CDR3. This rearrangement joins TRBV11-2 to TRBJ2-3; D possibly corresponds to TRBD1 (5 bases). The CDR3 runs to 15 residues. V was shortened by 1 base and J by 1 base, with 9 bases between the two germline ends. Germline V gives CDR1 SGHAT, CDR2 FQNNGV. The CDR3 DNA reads TGTGCCAGCAGCTTAGGAAGGGGCGGCACAGATACGCAGTATTTT. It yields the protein CASSLGRGGTDTQYF.

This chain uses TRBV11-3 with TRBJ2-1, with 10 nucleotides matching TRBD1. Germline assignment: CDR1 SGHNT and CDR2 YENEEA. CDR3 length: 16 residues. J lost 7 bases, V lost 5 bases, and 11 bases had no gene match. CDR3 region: CASSARQGAFLNEQFF. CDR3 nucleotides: TGTGCCAGCAGCGCCAGACAGGGGGCCTTTCTTAATGAGCAGTTCTTC.

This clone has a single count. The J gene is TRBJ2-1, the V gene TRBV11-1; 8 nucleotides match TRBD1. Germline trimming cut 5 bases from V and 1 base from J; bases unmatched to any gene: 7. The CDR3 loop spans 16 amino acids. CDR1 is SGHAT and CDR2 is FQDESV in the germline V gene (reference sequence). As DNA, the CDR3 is TGTGCCAGCAGCCTCTCCGGGACAGGATCCTACAATGAGCAGTTCTTC. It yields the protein CASSLSGTGSYNEQFF. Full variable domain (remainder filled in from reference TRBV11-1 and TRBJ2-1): EAEVAQSPRYKITEKSQAVAFWCDPISGHATLYWYRQILGQGPELLVQFQDESVVDDSQLPKDRFSAERLKGVDSTLKIQPAELGDSAMYLCASSLSGTGSYNEQFFGPGTRLTVL.

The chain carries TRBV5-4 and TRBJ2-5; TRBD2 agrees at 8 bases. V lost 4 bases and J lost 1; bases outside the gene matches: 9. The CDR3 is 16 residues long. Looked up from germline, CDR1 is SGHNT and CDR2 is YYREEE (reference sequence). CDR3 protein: CASSPSSGLGQETQYF. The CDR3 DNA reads TGTGCCAGCAGCCCCTCGTCGGGACTAGGCCAAGAGACCCAGTACTTC. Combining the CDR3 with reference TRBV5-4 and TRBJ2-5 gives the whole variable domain ETGVTQSPTHLIKTRGQQVTLRCSSQSGHNTVSWYQQALGQGPQFIFQYYREEENGRGNFPPRFSGLQFPNYSSELNVNALELDDSALYLCASSPSSGLGQETQYFGPGTRLLVL.

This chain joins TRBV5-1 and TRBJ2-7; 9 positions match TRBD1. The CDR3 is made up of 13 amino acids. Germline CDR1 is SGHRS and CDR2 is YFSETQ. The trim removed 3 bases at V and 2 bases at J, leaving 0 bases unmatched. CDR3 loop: CASSWDRAYEQYF. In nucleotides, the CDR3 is TGCGCCAGCAGCTGGGACAGGGCCTACGAGCAGTACTTC.

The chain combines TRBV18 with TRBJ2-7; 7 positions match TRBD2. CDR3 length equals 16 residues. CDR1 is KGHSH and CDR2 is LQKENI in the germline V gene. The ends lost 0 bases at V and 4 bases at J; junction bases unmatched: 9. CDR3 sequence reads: CASSPPTSSGLYEQYF. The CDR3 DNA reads TGTGCCAGCTCACCACCTACGTCTAGCGGTTTGTACGAGCAGTACTTC.

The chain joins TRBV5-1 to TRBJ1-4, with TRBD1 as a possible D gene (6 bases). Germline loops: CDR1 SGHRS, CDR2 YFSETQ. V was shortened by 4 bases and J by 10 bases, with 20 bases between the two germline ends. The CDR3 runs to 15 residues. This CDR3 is CASSPTGVGLGKLFF. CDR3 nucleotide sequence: TGCGCCAGCAGCCCGACAGGAGTTGGGCTGGGAAAACTGTTTTTT.

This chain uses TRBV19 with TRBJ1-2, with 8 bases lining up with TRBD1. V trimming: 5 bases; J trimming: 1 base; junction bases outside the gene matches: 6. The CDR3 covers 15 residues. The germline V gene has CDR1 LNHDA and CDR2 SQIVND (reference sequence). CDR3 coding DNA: TGTGCCAGTAGTCCCCGGACAGGGAGTAACTATGGCTACACCTTC. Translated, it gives CASSPRTGSNYGYTF.

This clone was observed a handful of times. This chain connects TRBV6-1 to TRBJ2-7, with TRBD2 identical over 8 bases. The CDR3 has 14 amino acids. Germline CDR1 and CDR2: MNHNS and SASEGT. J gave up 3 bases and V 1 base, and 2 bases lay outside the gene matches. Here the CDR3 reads CASSEGLAGYEQYF. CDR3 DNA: TGTGCCAGCAGTGAAGGGCTAGCGGGCTACGAGCAGTACTTC.

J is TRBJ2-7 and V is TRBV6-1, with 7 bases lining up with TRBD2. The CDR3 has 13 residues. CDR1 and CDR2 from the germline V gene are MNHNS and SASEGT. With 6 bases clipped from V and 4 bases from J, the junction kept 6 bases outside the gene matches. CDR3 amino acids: CASSPWGGYEQYF. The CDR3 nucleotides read TGTGCCAGCAGCCCATGGGGGGGGTACGAGCAGTACTTC.

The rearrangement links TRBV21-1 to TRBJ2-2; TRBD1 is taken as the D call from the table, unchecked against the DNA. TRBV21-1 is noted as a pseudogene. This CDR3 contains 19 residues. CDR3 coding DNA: TGTGCCAGCAGCAAAGTCGTCAGGGTTCTCTTTGACCGCATCGGGGAGCTGTTTTTT. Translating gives CASSKVVRVLFDRIGELFF.

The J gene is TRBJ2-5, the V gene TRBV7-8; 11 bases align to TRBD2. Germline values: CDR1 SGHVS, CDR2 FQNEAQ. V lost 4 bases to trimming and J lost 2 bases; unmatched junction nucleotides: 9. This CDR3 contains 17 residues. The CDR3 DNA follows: TGTGCCAGCAGCTCAGTACTAGCGGGAGAGCTACAAGAGACCCAGTACTTC. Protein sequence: CASSSVLAGELQETQYF.